Listed here are 5 T cell receptor beta chains from one sample, sequenced in a study of T cells in Graves' hyperthyroidism and ophthalmopathy. RNA transcripts gave rise to amplified TCR beta CDR3 regions. First-round RT-PCR of the TCR CDR3 relied on the HTBI primer set. TCRdb re-analysed the multiplex PCR reads in MiXCR, keeping a single row per CDR3 protein. The sample holds 300,000 to 400,000 distinct CDR3 sequences, roughly 23% seen once. The material sequenced was blood. These receptors all stem from a woman between 50 and 59 years old with Graves' hyperthyroidism.

The chain joins TRBV2 to TRBJ1-5; 10 bases are a match to TRBD2. Gene TRBJ2-3 matches the end of the DNA better, so the J call may be wrong. The CDR3 loop spans 12 amino acids. Germline CDR1 SNHLY, CDR2 FYNNEI. In DNA, the CDR3 is TGTGCCAGCAGTATGAGCGGGAGGGCCCAGTATTTT. As protein: CASSMSGRAQYF.

This clonotype was seen only a few times. The chain carries TRBV4-1 and TRBJ2-5; tentatively, D is TRBD2 (6 bases). Per germline, CDR1 MGHRA and CDR2 YSYEKL. Deletions cut 3 bases from V and 2 bases from J, with 10 bases between. This CDR3 has 14 amino acids. The CDR3 DNA follows: TGCGCCAGCAGCCAGTATAGCGGACAAGAGACCCAGTACTTC. Translation: CASSQYSGQETQYF.

The genes are TRBV5-6 and TRBJ2-5; D is uncertain. CDR1 is SGHDT, CDR2 YYEEEE, per germline. The CDR3 spans 14 residues. Trimming shortened V by 4 bases and J by 3 bases, and 13 bases separated the two germline ends. DNA of the CDR3: TGTGCCAGCAGCGAGAGCCCCTCAGAAGAGACCCAGTACTTC. This translates into CASSESPSEETQYF.

The V call is TRBV5-1, the J call TRBJ1-6, with D maybe TRBD1 (5 bases). The CDR3 has 14 amino acids. Germline CDR1 is SGHRS and CDR2 is YFSETQ. V lost 2 bases to trimming and J lost 7 bases, with 10 bases between them. The CDR3 region has the DNA TGCGCCAGCAGCTTCGGGGCGGGAAATTCACCCCTCCACTTT. Translated: CASSFGAGNSPLHF. The full variable domain, in which reference TRBV5-1 and TRBJ1-6 provide the parts outside the CDR3, is KAGVTQTPRYLIKTRGQQVTLSCSPISGHRSVSWYQQTPGQGLQFLFEYFSETQRNKGNFPGRFSGRQFSNSRSEMNVSTLELGDSALYLCASSFGAGNSPLHFGNGTRLTVT.

In its sample, this clonotype was seen many times. This chain connects TRBV9 to TRBJ2-7, with TRBD2 matching 8 bases. This CDR3 contains 18 residues. Losses at the gene ends were 2 bases for V and 0 bases for J; bases not matched to a gene: 13. Germline V gene data show CDR1 as SGDLS and CDR2 as YYNGEE. CDR3 in amino acids: CASSVPGLGMISSYEQYF. DNA of the CDR3: TGTGCCAGCAGCGTCCCGGGACTAGGTATGATAAGCTCCTACGAGCAGTACTTC.